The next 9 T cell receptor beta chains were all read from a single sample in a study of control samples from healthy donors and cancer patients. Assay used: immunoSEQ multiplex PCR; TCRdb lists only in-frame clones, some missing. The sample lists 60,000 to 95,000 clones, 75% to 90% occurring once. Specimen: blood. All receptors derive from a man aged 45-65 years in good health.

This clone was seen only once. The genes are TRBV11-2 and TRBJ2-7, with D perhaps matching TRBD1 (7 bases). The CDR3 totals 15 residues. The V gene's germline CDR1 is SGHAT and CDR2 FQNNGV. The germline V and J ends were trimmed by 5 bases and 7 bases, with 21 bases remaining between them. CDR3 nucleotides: TGTGCCAGCAGCCCACTTGGAGGGGGCCCAGGGGAGCAGTACTTC. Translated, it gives CASSPLGGGPGEQYF.

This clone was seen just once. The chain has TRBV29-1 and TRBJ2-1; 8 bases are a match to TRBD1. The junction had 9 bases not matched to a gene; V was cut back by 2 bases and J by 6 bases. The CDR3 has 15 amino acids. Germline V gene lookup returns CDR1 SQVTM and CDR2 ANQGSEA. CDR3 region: CSVERVQGAGNEQFF. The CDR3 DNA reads TGCAGCGTTGAAAGGGTGCAGGGGGCTGGCAATGAGCAGTTCTTC.

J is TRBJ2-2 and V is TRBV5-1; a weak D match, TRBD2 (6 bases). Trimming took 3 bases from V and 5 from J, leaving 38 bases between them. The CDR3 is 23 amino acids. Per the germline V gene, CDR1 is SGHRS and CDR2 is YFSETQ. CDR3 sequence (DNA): TGCGCCAGCAGCTACATACTCAACGGTGGGGACTTTCAGGGATCGCAGGGAACCGGGGAGCTGTTTTTT. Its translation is CASSYILNGGDFQGSQGTGELFF.

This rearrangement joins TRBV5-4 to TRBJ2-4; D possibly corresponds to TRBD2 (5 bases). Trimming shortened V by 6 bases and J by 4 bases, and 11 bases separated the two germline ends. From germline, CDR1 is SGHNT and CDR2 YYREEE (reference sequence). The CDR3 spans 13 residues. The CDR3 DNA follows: TGTGCCAGCAACCCTCGGGGAAAAAACATTCAGTACTTC. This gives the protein CASNPRGKNIQYF.

CDR3 DNA sequence: TGTGCCAGCACCTGGGGACTAGCGGACCAAGAGACCCAGTACTTC. Its protein product is CASTWGLADQETQYF. This sequence joins TRBV5-6 and TRBJ2-5; 11 nucleotides align to TRBD2. The CDR3 is 15 amino acids. The trim removed 6 bases at V and 0 bases at J, leaving 4 bases unmatched. Germline CDR1 reads SGHDT; CDR2 reads YYEEEE. Full variable domain (missing parts from reference TRBV5-6 and TRBJ2-5): DAGVTQSPTHLIKTRGQQVTLRCSPKSGHDTVSWYQQALGQGPQFIFQYYEEEERQRGNFPDRFSGHQFPNYSSELNVNALLLGDSALYLCASTWGLADQETQYFGPGTRLLVL.

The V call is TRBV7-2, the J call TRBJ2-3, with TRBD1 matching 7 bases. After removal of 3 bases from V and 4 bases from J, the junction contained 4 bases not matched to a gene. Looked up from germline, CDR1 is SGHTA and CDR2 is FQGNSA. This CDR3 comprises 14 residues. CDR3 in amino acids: CASSLMQGADTQYF. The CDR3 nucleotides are TGTGCCAGCAGCTTGATGCAGGGGGCAGATACGCAGTATTTT.

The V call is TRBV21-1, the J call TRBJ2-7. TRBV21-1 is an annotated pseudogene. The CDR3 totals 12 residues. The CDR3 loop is CASSHAFYEQYF. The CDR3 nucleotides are TGTGCCAGCAGCCACGCATTCTACGAGCAGTACTTC.

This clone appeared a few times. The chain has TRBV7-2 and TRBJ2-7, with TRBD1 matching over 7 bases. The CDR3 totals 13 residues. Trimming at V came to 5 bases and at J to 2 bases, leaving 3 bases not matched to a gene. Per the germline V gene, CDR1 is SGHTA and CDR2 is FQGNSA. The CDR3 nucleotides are TGTGCCAGCAGCAGGGACAGACCCTACGAGCAGTACTTC. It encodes CASSRDRPYEQYF.

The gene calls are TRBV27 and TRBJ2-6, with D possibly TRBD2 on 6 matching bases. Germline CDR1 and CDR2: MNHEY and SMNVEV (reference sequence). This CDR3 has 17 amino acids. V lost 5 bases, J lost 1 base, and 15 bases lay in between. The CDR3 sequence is CASSIGGRTSGANVLTF. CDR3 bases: TGTGCCAGCAGTATCGGGGGACGGACATCTGGGGCCAACGTCCTGACTTTC.